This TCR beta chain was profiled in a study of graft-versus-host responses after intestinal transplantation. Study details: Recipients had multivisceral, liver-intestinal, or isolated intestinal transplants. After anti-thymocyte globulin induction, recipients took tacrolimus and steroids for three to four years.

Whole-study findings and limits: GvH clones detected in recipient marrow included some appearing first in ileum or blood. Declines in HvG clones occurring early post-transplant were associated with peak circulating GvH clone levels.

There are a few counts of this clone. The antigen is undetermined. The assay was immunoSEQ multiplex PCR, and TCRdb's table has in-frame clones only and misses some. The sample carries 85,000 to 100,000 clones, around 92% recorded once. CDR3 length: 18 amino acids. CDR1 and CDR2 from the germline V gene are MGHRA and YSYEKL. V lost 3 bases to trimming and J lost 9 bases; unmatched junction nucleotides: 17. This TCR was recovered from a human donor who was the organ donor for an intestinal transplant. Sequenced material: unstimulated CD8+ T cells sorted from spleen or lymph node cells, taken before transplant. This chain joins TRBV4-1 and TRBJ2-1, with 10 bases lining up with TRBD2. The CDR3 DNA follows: TGCGCCAGCAGCCACCAAGATATCAGGCTAGCGGGAGAGGGTGAGCAGTTCTTC. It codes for CASSHQDIRLAGEGEQFF.